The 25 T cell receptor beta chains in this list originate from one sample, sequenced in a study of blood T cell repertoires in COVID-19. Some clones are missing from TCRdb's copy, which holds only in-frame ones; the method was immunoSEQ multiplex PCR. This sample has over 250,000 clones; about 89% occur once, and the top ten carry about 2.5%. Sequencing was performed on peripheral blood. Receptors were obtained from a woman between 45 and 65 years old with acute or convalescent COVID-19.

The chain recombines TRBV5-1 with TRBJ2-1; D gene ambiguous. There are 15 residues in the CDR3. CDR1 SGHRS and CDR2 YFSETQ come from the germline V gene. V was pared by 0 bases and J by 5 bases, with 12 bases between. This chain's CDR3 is CASSLGPTANNEQFF. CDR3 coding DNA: TGCGCCAGCAGCTTGGGTCCGACTGCCAACAATGAGCAGTTCTTC.

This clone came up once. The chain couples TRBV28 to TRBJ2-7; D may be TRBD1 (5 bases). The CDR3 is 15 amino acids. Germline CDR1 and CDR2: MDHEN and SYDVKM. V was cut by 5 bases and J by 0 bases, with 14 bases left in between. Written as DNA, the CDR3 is TGTGCCAGCAGTCCCACAGGCTTACTCTCCTACGAGCAGTACTTC. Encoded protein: CASSPTGLLSYEQYF. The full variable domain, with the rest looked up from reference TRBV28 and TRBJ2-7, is DVKVTQSSRYLVKRTGEKVFLECVQDMDHENMFWYRQDPGLGLRLIYFSYDVKMKEKGDIPEGYSVSREKKERFSLILESASTNQTSMYLCASSPTGLLSYEQYFGPGTRLTVT.

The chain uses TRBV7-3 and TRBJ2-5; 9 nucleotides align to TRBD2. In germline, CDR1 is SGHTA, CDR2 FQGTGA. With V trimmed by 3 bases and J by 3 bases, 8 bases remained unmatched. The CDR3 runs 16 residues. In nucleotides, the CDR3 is TGTGCCAGCAGCTTTTTGGGCGGGAGGGGGAAAGAGACCCAGTACTTC. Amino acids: CASSFLGGRGKETQYF.

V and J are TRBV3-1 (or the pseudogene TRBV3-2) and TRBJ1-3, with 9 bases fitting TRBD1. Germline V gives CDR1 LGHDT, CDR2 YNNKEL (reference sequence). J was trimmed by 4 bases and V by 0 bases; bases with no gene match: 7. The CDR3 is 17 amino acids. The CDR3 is CASSQDRGQGKGNTIYF. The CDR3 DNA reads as TGTGCCAGCAGCCAAGATCGGGGACAGGGTAAAGGAAACACCATATATTTT.

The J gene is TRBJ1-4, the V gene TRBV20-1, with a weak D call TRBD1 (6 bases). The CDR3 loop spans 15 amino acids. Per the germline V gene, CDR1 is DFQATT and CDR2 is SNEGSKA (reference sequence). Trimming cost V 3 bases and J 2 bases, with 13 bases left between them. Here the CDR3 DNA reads TGCAGTGCTAGTCGCAGGGGCTTCACTAATGAAAAACTGTTTTTT. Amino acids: CSASRRGFTNEKLFF.

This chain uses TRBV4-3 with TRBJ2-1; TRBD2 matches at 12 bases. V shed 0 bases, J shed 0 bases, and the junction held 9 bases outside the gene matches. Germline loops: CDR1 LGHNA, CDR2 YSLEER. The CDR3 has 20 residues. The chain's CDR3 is CASSQDWGLAGGVSYNEQFF. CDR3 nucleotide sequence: TGCGCCAGCAGCCAAGATTGGGGGCTAGCGGGAGGGGTCTCCTACAATGAGCAGTTCTTC.

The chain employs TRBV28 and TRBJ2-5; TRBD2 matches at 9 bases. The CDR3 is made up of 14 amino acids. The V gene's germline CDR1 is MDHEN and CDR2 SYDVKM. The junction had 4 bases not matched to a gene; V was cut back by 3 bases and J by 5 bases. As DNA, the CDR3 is TGTGCCAGCAGTTTTAGCGGGAGCGACGAGACCCAGTACTTC. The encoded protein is CASSFSGSDETQYF.

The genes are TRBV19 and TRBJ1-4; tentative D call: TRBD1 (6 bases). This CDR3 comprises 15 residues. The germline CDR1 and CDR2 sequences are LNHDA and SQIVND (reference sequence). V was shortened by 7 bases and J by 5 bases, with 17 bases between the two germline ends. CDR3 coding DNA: TGTGCCAGTATGGCCACCGGGACACAGAATGAAAAACTGTTTTTT. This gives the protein CASMATGTQNEKLFF.

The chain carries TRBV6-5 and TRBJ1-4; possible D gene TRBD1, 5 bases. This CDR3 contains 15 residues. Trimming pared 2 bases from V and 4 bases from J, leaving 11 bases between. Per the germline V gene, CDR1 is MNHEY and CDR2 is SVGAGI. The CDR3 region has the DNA TGTGCCAGCAGTTACGGTACAGGCAATAATGAAAAACTGTTTTTT. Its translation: CASSYGTGNNEKLFF.

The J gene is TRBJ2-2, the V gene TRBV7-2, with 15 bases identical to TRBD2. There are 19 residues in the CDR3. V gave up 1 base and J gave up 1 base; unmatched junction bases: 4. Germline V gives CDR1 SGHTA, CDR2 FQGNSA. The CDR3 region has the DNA TGTGCCAGCAGCTTAGTTGGGACTAGCGGGAGGAAGAACACCGGGGAGCTGTTTTTT. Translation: CASSLVGTSGRKNTGELFF. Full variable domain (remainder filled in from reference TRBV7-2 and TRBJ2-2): GAGVSQSPSNKVTEKGKDVELRCDPISGHTALYWYRQSLGQGLEFLIYFQGNSAPDKSGLPSDRFSAERTGGSVSTLTIQRTQQEDSAVYLCASSLVGTSGRKNTGELFFGEGSRLTVL.

CDR3 loop: CASREVGGYNEQFF. The CDR3, as DNA: TGTGCCAGCAGAGAGGTCGGGGGCTACAATGAGCAGTTCTTC. V and J are TRBV5-6 and TRBJ2-1; tentative D call: TRBD2 (6 bases). V lost 5 bases, J lost 3 bases, and 12 bases lay in between. This CDR3 contains 14 residues. Germline V gene sequence: CDR1 SGHDT, CDR2 YYEEEE.

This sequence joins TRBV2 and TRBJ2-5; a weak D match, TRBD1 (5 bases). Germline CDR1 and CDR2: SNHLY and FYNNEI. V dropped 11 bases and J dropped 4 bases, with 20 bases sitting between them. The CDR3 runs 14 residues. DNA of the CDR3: TGTGCCCGACGTGCGTTCCAGGGCTCAGAGACCCAGTACTTC. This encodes CARRAFQGSETQYF.

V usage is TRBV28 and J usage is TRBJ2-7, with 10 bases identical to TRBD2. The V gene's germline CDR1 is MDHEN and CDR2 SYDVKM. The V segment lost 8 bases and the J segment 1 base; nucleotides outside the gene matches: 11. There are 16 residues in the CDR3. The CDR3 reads CASALSSGSWSYEQYF. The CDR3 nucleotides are TGTGCCAGCGCACTATCTAGCGGGAGTTGGTCCTACGAGCAGTACTTC.

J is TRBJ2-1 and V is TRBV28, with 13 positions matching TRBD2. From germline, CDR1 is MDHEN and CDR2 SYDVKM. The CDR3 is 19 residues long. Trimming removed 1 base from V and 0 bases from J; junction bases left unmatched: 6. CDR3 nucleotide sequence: TGTGCCAGCAGTTTATCGGGACTAGCGGGGTTTAGCTCCTACAATGAGCAGTTCTTC. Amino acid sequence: CASSLSGLAGFSSYNEQFF.

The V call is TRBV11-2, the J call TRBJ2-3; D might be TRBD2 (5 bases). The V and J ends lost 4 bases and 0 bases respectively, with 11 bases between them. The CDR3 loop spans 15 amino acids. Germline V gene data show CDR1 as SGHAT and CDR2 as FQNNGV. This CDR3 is CASSSWTSSTDTQYF. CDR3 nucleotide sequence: TGTGCCAGCAGCTCCTGGACTTCTAGCACAGATACGCAGTATTTT.

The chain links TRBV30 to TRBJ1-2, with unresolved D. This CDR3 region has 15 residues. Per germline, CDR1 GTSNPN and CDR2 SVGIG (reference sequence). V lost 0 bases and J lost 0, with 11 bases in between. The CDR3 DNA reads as TGTGCCTGGAGTGTCCCCCGAGGAGCTAACTATGGCTACACCTTC. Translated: CAWSVPRGANYGYTF.

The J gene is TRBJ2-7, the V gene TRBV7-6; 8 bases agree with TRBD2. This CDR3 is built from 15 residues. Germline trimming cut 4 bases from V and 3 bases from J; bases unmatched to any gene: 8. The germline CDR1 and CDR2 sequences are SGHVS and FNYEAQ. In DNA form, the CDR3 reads TGTGCCAGCAGCTCGGGGAGCGGGAGAGTCTACGAGCAGTACTTC. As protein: CASSSGSGRVYEQYF.

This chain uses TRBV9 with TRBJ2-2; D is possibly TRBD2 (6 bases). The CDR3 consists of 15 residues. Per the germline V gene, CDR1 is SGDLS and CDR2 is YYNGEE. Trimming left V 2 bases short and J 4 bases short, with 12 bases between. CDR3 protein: CASSVDPAGTGELFF. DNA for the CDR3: TGTGCCAGCAGCGTGGACCCAGCGGGCACCGGGGAGCTGTTTTTT. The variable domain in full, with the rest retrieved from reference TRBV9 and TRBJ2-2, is DSGVTQTPKHLITATGQRVTLRCSPRSGDLSVYWYQQSLDQGLQFLIQYYNGEERAKGNILERFSAQQFPDLHSELNLSSLELGDSALYFCASSVDPAGTGELFFGEGSRLTVL.

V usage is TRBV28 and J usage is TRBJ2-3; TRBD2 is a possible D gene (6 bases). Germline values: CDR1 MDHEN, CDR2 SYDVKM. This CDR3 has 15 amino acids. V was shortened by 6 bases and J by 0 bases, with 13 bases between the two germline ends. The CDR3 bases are TGTGCCAGCAGCCCCGGGACTTCCAGCACAGATACGCAGTATTTT. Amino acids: CASSPGTSSTDTQYF.

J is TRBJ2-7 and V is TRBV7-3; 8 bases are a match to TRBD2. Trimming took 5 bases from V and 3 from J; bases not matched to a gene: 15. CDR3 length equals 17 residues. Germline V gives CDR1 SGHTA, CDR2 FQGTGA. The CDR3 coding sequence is TGTGCCAGCAGCCTCCGAGGGGGTAGCGGGATACTCTACGAGCAGTACTTC. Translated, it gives CASSLRGGSGILYEQYF.

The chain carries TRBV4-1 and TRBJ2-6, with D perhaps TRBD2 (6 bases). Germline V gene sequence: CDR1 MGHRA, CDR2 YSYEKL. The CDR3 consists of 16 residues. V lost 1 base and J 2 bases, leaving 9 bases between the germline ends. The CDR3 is CASSQVAGTGANVLTF. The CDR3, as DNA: TGCGCCAGCAGCCAAGTCGCGGGGACTGGGGCCAACGTCCTGACTTTC.

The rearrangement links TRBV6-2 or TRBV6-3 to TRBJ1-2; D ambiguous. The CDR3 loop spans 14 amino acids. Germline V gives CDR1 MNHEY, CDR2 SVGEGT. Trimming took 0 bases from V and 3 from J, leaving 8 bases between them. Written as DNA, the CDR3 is TGTGCCAGCAGTTACTCGTTTACAGACTATGGCTACACCTTC. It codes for CASSYSFTDYGYTF.

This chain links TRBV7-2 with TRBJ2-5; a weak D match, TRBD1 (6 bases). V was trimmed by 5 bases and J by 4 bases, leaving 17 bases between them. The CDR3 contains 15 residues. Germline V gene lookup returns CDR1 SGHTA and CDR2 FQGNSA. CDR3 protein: CASSTYRDAGETQYF. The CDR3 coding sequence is TGTGCCAGCAGCACATACAGGGATGCGGGAGAGACCCAGTACTTC.

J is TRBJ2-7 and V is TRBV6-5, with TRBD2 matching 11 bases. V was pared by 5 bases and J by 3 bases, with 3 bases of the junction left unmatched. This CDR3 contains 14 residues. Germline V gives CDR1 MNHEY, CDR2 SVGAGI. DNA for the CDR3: TGTGCCAGCAGTACCGGGACTAGCGGCTACGAGCAGTACTTC. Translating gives CASSTGTSGYEQYF.

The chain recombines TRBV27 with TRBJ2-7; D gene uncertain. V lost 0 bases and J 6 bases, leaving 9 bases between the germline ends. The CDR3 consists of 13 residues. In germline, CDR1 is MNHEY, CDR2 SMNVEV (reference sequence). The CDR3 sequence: CASSLSLPLEQYF. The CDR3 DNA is TGTGCCAGCAGTTTATCCCTCCCCCTCGAGCAGTACTTC.